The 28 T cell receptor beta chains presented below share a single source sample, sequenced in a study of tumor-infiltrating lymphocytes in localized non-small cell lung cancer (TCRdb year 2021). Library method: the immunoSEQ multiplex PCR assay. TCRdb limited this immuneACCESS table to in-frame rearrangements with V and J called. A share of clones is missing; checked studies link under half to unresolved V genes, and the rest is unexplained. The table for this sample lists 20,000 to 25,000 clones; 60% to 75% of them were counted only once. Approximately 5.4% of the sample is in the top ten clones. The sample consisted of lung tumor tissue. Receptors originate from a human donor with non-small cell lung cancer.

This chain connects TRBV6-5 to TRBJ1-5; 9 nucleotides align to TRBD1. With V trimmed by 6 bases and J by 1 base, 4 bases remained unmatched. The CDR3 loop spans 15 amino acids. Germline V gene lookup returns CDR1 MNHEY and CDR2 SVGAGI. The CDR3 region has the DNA TGTGCCAGCAGGGAACAGGGGGCGAGCAATCAGCCCCAGCATTTT. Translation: CASREQGASNQPQHF.

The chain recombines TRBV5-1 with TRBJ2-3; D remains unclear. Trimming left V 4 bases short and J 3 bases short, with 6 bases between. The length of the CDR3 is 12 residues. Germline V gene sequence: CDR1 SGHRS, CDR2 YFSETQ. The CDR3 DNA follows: TGCGCCAGCAGCCAAAATACAGATACGCAGTATTTT. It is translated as CASSQNTDTQYF.

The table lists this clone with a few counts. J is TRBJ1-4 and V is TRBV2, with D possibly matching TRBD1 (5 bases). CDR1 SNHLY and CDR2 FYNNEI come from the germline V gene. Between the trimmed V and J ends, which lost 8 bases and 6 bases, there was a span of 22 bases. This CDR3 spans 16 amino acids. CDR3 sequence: CASGAPGGTRDEKLFF. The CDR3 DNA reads TGTGCCAGCGGCGCACCAGGAGGGACCCGTGATGAAAAACTGTTTTTT. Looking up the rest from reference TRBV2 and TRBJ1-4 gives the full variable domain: EPEVTQTPSHQVTQMGQEVILRCVPISNHLYFYWYRQILGQKVEFLVSFYNNEISEKSEIFDDQFSVERPDGSNFTLKIRSTKLEDSAMYFCASGAPGGTRDEKLFFGSGTQLSVL.

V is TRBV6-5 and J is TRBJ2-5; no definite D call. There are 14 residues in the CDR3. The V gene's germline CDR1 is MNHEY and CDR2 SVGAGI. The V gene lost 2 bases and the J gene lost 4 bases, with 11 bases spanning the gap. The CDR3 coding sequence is TGTGCCAGCAGTTACGGCCTAAACGGAGAGACCCAGTACTTC. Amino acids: CASSYGLNGETQYF.

Here the CDR3 reads CASSSSGRSRFF. In nucleotides, the CDR3 is TGTGCCAGCAGCTCTAGCGGGAGGAGCCGCTTCTTC. The chain uses TRBV11-1 and TRBJ2-1, with 11 bases aligning to TRBD2. Unmatched junction bases numbered 6, after V lost 4 bases and J lost 16 bases. Germline V gives CDR1 SGHAT, CDR2 FQDESV (reference sequence). CDR3 size: 12 residues.

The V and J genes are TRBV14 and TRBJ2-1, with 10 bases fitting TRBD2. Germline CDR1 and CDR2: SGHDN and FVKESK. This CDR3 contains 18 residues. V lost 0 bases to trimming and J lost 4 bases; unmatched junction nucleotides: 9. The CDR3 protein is CASSQEYLAGGSYNEQFF. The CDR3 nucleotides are TGTGCCAGCAGCCAAGAGTACTTAGCGGGGGGATCTTACAATGAGCAGTTCTTC. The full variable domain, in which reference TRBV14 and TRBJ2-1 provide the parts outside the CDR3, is EAGVTQFPSHSVIEKGQTVTLRCDPISGHDNLYWYRRVMGKEIKFLLHFVKESKQDESGMPNNRFLAERTGGTYSTLKVQPAELEDSGVYFCASSQEYLAGGSYNEQFFGPGTRLTVL.

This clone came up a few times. The CDR3 spells CASSVSGLSPYEQYF. In DNA, the CDR3 is TGTGCCAGCAGTGTGTCGGGACTTAGTCCCTACGAGCAGTACTTC. The V and J genes are TRBV2 and TRBJ2-7; D may be TRBD2 (6 bases). With 4 bases removed from V and 2 bases from J, the gap between germline ends came to 15 bases. The CDR3 is 15 residues long. The germline V gene encodes CDR1 SNHLY and CDR2 FYNNEI.

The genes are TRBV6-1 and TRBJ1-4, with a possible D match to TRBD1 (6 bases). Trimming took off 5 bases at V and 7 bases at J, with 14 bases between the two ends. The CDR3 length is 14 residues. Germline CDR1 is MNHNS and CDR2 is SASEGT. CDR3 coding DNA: TGTGCCAGCAGTTATGGGGGGCGCTTTGAAAAACTGTTTTTT. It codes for CASSYGGRFEKLFF.

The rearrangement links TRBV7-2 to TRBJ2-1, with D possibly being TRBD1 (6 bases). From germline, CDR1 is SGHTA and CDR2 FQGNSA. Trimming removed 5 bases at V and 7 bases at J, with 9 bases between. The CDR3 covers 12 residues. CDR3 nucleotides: TGTGCCAGCAGCCAACAGGGAAATGAGCAGTTCTTC. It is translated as CASSQQGNEQFF.

The CDR3 sequence is CASSHLPGQGIYSNQPQHF. CDR3 in DNA: TGTGCCAGCAGTCACCTCCCGGGACAGGGGATTTATAGCAATCAGCCCCAGCATTTT. The chain carries TRBV2 and TRBJ1-5; 10 bases agree with TRBD1. CDR1 is SNHLY and CDR2 is FYNNEI in the germline V gene. V trimming: 5 bases; J trimming: 0 bases; junction bases outside the gene matches: 13. CDR3 length: 19 residues.

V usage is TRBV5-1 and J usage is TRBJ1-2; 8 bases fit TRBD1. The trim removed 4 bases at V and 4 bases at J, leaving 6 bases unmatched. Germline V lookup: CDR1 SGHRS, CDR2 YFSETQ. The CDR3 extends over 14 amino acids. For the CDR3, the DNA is TGCGCCAGCAGCCACGGACAGGGACCCTATGGCTACACCTTC. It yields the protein CASSHGQGPYGYTF.

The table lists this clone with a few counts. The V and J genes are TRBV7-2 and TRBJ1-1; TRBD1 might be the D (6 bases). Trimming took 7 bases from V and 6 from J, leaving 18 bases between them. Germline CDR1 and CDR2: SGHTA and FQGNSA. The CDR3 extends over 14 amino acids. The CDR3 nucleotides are TGTGCCAGCAAACAGGGCAGGGGTAACCCTGAAGCTTTCTTT. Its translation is CASKQGRGNPEAFF.

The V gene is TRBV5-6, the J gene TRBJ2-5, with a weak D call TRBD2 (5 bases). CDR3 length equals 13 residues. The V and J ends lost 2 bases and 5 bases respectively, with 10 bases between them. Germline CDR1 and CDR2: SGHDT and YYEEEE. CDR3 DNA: TGTGCCAGCAGCTTCGGGGAAGAGGAGACCCAGTACTTC. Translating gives CASSFGEEETQYF.

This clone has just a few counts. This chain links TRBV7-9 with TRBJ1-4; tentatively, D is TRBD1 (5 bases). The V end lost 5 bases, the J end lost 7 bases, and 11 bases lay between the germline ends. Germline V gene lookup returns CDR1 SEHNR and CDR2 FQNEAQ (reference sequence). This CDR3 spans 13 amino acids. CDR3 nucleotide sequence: TGTGCCAGCAGCCTCTCGGGGCCTGAAAAACTGTTTTTT. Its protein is CASSLSGPEKLFF.

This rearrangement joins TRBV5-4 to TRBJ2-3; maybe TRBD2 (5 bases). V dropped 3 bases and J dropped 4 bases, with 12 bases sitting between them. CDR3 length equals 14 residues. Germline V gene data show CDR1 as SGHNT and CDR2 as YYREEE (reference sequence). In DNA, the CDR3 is TGTGCCAGCAGCTCTCGGACTGACTCAGATACGCAGTATTTT. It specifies CASSSRTDSDTQYF.

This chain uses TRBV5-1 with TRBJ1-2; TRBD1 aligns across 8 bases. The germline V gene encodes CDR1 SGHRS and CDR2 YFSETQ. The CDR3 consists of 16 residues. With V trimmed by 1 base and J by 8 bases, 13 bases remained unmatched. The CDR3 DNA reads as TGCGCCAGCAGCTTGAGTGTACGGCAGGGGGCGGGCGGCTACACCTTC. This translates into CASSLSVRQGAGGYTF.

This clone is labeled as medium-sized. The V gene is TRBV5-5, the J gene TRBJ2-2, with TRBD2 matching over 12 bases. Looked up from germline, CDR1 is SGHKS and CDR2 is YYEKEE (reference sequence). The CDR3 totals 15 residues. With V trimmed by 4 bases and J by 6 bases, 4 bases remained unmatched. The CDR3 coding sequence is TGTGCCAGCAGCGCGACTAGCGGGAGCCCCGGGGAGCTGTTTTTT. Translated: CASSATSGSPGELFF.

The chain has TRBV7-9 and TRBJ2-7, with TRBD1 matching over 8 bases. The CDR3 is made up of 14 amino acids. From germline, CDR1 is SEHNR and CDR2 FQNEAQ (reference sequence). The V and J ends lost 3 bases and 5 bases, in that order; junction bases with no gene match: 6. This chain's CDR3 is CASSLTGDIHEQYF. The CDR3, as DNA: TGTGCCAGCAGCTTGACAGGGGATATCCACGAGCAGTACTTC. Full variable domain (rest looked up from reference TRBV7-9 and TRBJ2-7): DTGVSQNPRHKITKRGQNVTFRCDPISEHNRLYWYRQTLGQGPEFLTYFQNEAQLEKSRLLSDRFSAERPKGSFSTLEIQRTEQGDSAMYLCASSLTGDIHEQYFGPGTRLTVT.

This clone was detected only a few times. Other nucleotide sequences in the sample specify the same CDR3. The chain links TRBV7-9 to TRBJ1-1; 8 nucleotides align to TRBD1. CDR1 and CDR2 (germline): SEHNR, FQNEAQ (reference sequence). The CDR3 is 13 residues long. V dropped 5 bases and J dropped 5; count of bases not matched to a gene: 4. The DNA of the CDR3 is TGTGCCAGCAGCCCGGACAGGGAAACTGAAGCTTTCTTT. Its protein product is CASSPDRETEAFF. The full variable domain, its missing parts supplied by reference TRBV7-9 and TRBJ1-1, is DTGVSQNPRHKITKRGQNVTFRCDPISEHNRLYWYRQTLGQGPEFLTYFQNEAQLEKSRLLSDRFSAERPKGSFSTLEIQRTEQGDSAMYLCASSPDRETEAFFGQGTRLTVV.

The CDR3 region has the DNA TGTGCCTGGGTGACCTCTGGGGCCAACGTCCTGACTTTC. Protein product: CAWVTSGANVLTF. The V gene is TRBV30, the J gene TRBJ2-6; D not resolved. In germline, CDR1 is GTSNPN, CDR2 SVGIG (reference sequence). The V gene lost 5 bases and the J gene lost 0 bases, with 5 bases spanning the gap. The CDR3 has 13 residues.

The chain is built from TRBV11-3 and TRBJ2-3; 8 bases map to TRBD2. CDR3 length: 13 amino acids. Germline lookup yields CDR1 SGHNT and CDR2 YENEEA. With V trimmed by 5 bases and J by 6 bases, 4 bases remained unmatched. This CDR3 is CASSPGGGDTQYF. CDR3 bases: TGTGCCAGCAGCCCAGGCGGGGGGGATACGCAGTATTTT.

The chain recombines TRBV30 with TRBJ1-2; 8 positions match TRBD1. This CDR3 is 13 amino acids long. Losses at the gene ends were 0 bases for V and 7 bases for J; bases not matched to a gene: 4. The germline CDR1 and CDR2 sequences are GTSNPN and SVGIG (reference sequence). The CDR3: CAWSVQGGRGYTF. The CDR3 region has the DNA TGTGCCTGGAGTGTACAGGGGGGACGTGGCTACACCTTC.

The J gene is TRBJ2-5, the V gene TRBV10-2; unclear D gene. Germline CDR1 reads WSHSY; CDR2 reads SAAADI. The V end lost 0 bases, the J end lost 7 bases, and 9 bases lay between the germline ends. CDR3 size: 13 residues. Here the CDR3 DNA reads TGCGCCAGCAGTGAGTCGAGTGTTGGGACCCAGTACTTC. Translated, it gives CASSESSVGTQYF.

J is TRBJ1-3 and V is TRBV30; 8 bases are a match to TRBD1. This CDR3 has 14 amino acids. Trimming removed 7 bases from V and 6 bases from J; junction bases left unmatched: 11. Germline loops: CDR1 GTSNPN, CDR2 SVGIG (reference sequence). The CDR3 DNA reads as TGTGCCTTCAGCGGGACAGGATTGCAAAACACCATATATTTT. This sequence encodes CAFSGTGLQNTIYF. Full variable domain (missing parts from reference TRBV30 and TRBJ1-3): SQTIHQWPATLVQPVGSPLSLECTVEGTSNPNLYWYRQAAGRGLQLLFYSVGIGQISSEVPQNLSASRPQDRQFILSSKKLLLSDSGFYLCAFSGTGLQNTIYFGEGSWLTVV.

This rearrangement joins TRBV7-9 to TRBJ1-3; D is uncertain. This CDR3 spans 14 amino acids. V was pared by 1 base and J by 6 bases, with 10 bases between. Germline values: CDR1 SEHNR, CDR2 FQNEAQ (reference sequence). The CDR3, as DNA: TGTGCCAGCAGCTTAGTGGGCAGGCCAAACACCATATATTTT. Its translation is CASSLVGRPNTIYF.

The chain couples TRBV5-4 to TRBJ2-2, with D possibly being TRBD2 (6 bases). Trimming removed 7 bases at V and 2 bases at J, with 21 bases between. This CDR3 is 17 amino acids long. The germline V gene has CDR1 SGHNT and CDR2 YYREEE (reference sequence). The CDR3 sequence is CASAWKGSGLNTGELFF. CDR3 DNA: TGTGCCAGCGCTTGGAAAGGGAGCGGGCTAAACACCGGGGAGCTGTTTTTT.

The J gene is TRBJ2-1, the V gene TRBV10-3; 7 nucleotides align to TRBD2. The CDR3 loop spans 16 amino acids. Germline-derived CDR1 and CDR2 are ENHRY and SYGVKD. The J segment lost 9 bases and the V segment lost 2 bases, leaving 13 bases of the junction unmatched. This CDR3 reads CAISEDSGRQSSEQFF. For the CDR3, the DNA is TGTGCCATCAGTGAGGATAGCGGGCGCCAATCGTCTGAGCAGTTCTTC.

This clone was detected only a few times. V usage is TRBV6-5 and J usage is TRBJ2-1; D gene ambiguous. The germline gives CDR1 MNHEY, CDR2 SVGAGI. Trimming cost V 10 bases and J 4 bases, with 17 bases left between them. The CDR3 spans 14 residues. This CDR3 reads CATHRSYSYNEQFF. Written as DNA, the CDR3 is TGTGCCACCCATCGGAGCTACTCGTACAATGAGCAGTTCTTC.